This entry describes one T cell receptor (beta chain). The antigen is undetermined. The data were obtained in a study of T cell responses to AZD1222 COVID-19 vaccine. Study-level findings and limits: Females made up more of the donors, who were largely white British, and clonal diversity may have come out too low.

Germline CDR1 is GTSNPN and CDR2 is SVGIG (reference sequence). Trimming removed 3 bases from V and 5 bases from J, with 25 bases in between. This CDR3 comprises 17 residues. Generated by immunoSEQ multiplex PCR, the TCRdb table keeps only in-frame clones and is missing some. In the table there are about 110,000 clones, 92% of which are singletons. Second-dose intervals near 4 or 12 weeks were combined. The clonotype was recovered from an adult who received the AZD1222 COVID-19 vaccine. The chain carries TRBV30 and TRBJ1-1; D not certain. The starting material was peripheral blood, obtained 28 days after the second AZD1222 dose. DNA of the CDR3: TGTGCCTGGAGCCTCGGCAAGATAGCCGCTAAGGGTACTGAAGCTTTCTTT. It is translated as CAWSLGKIAAKGTEAFF. Supplemented by reference TRBV30 and TRBJ1-1, the full variable domain reads SQTIHQWPATLVQPVGSPLSLECTVEGTSNPNLYWYRQAAGRGLQLLFYSVGIGQISSEVPQNLSASRPQDRQFILSSKKLLLSDSGFYLCAWSLGKIAAKGTEAFFGQGTRLTVV.